This T cell receptor beta chain was captured by sequencing in a study of cytomegalovirus exposure and HLA in healthy donors. The PCR ran on 60 Vbeta and 13 Jbeta primers. TCRdb's copy holds only in-frame clones and misses some; the assay was immunoSEQ multiplex PCR. The data contain about 150,000 clones, roughly 80% of them singletons. General study points: Later analysis identified a missense DCLRE1C variant that was linked to TCR beta V- and J-gene trimming.

About this clone itself: Its antigen is not known.

Sequencing was done on a sample of PBMCs. The clonotype comes from a woman aged 40 to 50 in good health and CMV-seronegative.

The CDR3 nucleotides are TGTGCCAGCAGTAGGCAAGGAGGAGAGCAGTTCTTC. It yields the protein CASSRQGGEQFF. V is TRBV6-5 and J is TRBJ2-1; a weak D match, TRBD2 (5 bases). Deletions cut 5 bases from V and 10 bases from J, with 12 bases between. Per germline, CDR1 MNHEY and CDR2 SVGAGI. CDR3 size: 12 residues.